This record covers a single TCR beta chain. Antigen unknown. This specimen belongs to a study of shared clonotypes between healthy human individuals. The study, taken as a whole, reports: Generally, estimated richness proved larger in naive subsets than it did in memory subsets. Sequencing of the sorted subsets was shown by rarefaction to be incomplete despite large depth.

On sorted subsets, replicate PCRs used approximately 190 ng DNA, or tens of thousands of T cell genomes. Measured with immunoSEQ multiplex PCR; TCRdb has only the in-frame clones, and not every one. This table has millions of clones, around 95% appearing once. The CDR3 is made up of 17 amino acids. The V end lost 1 base, the J end lost 0 bases, and 10 bases lay between the germline ends. Germline CDR1 and CDR2: LNHDA and SQIVND (reference sequence). Sequenced input: naive CD4+ T cells sorted from blood. The subset here: CD45RA+ positively selected. The receptor's source is a man between 18 and 29 years old in good health. This sequence joins TRBV19 and TRBJ2-6; D is unclear. The CDR3 DNA sequence: TGTGCCAGTAGTATAGGCCAAAGGTTCTCTGGGGCCAACGTCCTGACTTTC. Translated: CASSIGQRFSGANVLTF.